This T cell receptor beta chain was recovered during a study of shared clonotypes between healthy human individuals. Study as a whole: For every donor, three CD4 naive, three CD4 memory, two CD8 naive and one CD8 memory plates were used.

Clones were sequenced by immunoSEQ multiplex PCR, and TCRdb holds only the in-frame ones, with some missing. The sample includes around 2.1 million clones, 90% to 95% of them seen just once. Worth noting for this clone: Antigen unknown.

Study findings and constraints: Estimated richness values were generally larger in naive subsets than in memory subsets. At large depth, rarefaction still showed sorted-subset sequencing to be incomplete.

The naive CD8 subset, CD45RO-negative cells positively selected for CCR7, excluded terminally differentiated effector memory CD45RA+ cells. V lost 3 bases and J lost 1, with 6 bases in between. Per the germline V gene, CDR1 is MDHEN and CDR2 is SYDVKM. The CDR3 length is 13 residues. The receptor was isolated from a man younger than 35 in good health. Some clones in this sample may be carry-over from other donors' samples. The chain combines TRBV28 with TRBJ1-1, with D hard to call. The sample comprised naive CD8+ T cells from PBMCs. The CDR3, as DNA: TGTGCCAGCAGTTTTTATGCGAACACTGAAGCTTTCTTT. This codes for CASSFYANTEAFF.